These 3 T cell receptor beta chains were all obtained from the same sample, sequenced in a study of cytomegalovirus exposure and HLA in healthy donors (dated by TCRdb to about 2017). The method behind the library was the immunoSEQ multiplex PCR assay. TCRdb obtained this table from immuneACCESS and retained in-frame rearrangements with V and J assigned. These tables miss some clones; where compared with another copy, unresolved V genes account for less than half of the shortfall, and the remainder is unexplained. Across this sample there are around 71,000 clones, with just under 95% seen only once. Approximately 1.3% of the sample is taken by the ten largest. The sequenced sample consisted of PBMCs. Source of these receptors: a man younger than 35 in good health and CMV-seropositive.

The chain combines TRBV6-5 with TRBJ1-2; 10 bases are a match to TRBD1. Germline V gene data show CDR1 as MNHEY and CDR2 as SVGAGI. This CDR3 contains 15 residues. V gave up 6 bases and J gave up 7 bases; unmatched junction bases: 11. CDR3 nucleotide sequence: TGTGCCAGCAGGTCCGGGACAGGGGCTGCGGGTGGCTACACCTTC. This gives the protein CASRSGTGAAGGYTF.

The DNA for the CDR3 is TGTGCCAGCAGCTTAGCGGGGGACAGGAATCAGCCCCAGCATTTT. Translation gives CASSLAGDRNQPQHF. The chain recombines TRBV7-2 with TRBJ1-5, with TRBD1 matching over 8 bases. The CDR3 has 15 amino acids. V lost 0 bases and J lost 4; bases outside the gene matches: 2. Looked up from germline, CDR1 is SGHTA and CDR2 is FQGNSA.

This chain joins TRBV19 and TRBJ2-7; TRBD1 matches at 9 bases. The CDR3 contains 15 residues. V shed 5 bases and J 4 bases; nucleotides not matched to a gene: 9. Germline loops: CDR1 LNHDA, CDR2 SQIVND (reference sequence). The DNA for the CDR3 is TGTGCCAGTAGTTTTGCCGGGACAGGGCCTTACGAGCAGTACTTC. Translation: CASSFAGTGPYEQYF.